One and the same sample provided the 10 T cell receptor beta chains below, sequenced in a study of cytotoxic CD8 clonotypes in ibrutinib-treated CLL. Profiling relied on immunoSEQ multiplex PCR, and the TCRdb table lists in-frame clones only, not all of them. The sample includes fewer than 400,000 clones, 67% of them seen just once. Sequenced material: PBMCs, taken after 36 months of ibrutinib treatment. The receptors stem from a human donor with chronic lymphocytic leukemia.

DNA for the CDR3: TGTGCCAGCCAAAAGGACACGAGCTCCTACGAGCAGTACTTC. Its translation is CASQKDTSSYEQYF. The rearrangement joins TRBV2 to TRBJ2-7, with D tentatively TRBD1 (5 bases). V was clipped by 8 bases and J by 0 bases, with 14 bases between them. Germline CDR1 is SNHLY and CDR2 is FYNNEI. CDR3 length: 14 residues. Using reference TRBV2 and TRBJ2-7 for the parts outside the CDR3, the full variable domain is EPEVTQTPSHQVTQMGQEVILRCVPISNHLYFYWYRQILGQKVEFLVSFYNNEISEKSEIFDDQFSVERPDGSNFTLKIRSTKLEDSAMYFCASQKDTSSYEQYFGPGTRLTVT.

The J gene is TRBJ2-3, the V gene TRBV7-2; D uncertain. The ends were cut back, 1 base at V and 4 bases at J, with 6 bases in the middle. The length of the CDR3 is 13 residues. The germline gives CDR1 SGHTA, CDR2 FQGNSA. The CDR3 sequence is CASSLVRPDTQYF. CDR3 coding DNA: TGTGCCAGCAGCTTAGTGCGGCCAGATACGCAGTATTTT. The full variable domain, with the rest looked up from reference TRBV7-2 and TRBJ2-3, is GAGVSQSPSNKVTEKGKDVELRCDPISGHTALYWYRQSLGQGLEFLIYFQGNSAPDKSGLPSDRFSAERTGGSVSTLTIQRTQQEDSAVYLCASSLVRPDTQYFGPGTRLTVL.

J is TRBJ2-2 and V is TRBV19; D is uncertain. This CDR3 region has 12 residues. CDR1 and CDR2 from the germline V gene are LNHDA and SQIVND (reference sequence). Trimming removed 5 bases at V and 6 bases at J, with 7 bases between. CDR3 bases: TGTGCCAGTAGTCTGTCCGCCGGGGAGCTGTTTTTT. Amino acid sequence: CASSLSAGELFF.

This chain uses TRBV5-8 with TRBJ2-3, with unresolved D. Trimming pared 4 bases from V and 0 bases from J, leaving 9 bases between. Germline V gene data show CDR1 as SGHTS and CDR2 as YDEGEE. The CDR3 spans 14 residues. CDR3 sequence reads: CASSSYSSTDTQYF. DNA of the CDR3: TGTGCCAGCAGCAGCTATTCTAGCACAGATACGCAGTATTTT.

The V and J genes are TRBV27 and TRBJ1-1, with 7 bases lining up with TRBD1. This CDR3 has 14 amino acids. The ends lost 6 bases at V and 2 bases at J; junction bases unmatched: 6. In germline, CDR1 is MNHEY, CDR2 SMNVEV (reference sequence). The CDR3 is CASSFRGGNTEAFF. Here the CDR3 DNA reads TGTGCCAGCAGCTTCAGGGGGGGCAACACTGAAGCTTTCTTT.

The rearrangement links TRBV5-6 to TRBJ2-2, with TRBD1 matching 8 bases. Germline V gene sequence: CDR1 SGHDT, CDR2 YYEEEE. The CDR3 loop spans 14 amino acids. The junction had 4 bases not matched to a gene; V was cut back by 3 bases and J by 6 bases. CDR3 in DNA: TGTGCCAGCAGCTGGGGGACAGGACCCGGGGAGCTGTTTTTT. This encodes CASSWGTGPGELFF. The full variable domain, with the rest looked up from reference TRBV5-6 and TRBJ2-2, is DAGVTQSPTHLIKTRGQQVTLRCSPKSGHDTVSWYQQALGQGPQFIFQYYEEEERQRGNFPDRFSGHQFPNYSSELNVNALLLGDSALYLCASSWGTGPGELFFGEGSRLTVL.

The rearrangement uses TRBV10-3 and TRBJ2-3; D remains unclear. Looked up from germline, CDR1 is ENHRY and CDR2 is SYGVKD. The CDR3 runs 13 residues. Trimming stripped 7 bases from V and 1 base from J, with 9 bases between. CDR3 sequence reads: CAIKVGGTDTQYF. In nucleotides, the CDR3 is TGTGCCATCAAGGTTGGGGGCACAGATACGCAGTATTTT.

This clone was observed a handful of times. The chain joins TRBV5-1 to TRBJ1-6; the D gene is possibly TRBD1 (5 bases). Trimming pared 0 bases from V and 7 bases from J, leaving 8 bases between. The CDR3 consists of 14 residues. In germline, CDR1 is SGHRS, CDR2 YFSETQ. The CDR3: CASSLGGLNSPLHF. The CDR3 DNA follows: TGCGCCAGCAGCTTGGGGGGCCTCAATTCACCCCTCCACTTT.

V usage is TRBV27 and J usage is TRBJ2-7, with D possibly being TRBD2 (6 bases). The length of the CDR3 is 15 residues. The V gene's germline CDR1 is MNHEY and CDR2 SMNVEV (reference sequence). V was trimmed by 4 bases and J by 1 base, leaving 14 bases between them. The CDR3 is CASSSPPGLSYEQYF. CDR3 nucleotides: TGTGCCAGCAGTTCACCCCCGGGACTTTCCTACGAGCAGTACTTC.

The V call is TRBV5-6, the J call TRBJ1-3; D is possibly TRBD1 (6 bases). CDR1 and CDR2 (germline): SGHDT, YYEEEE. V lost 3 bases and J 5 bases, leaving 12 bases between the germline ends. The CDR3 spans 14 residues. The CDR3 loop is CASSSSGGRNTIYF. CDR3 nucleotide sequence: TGTGCCAGCAGCTCCTCGGGGGGCCGAAACACCATATATTTT.